This T cell receptor (beta chain) was found in a study of blood T cells in healthy people across ages. Every donor gave 9.5 to 10 milliliters of peripheral blood. Per sample, no less than 6 micrograms of total RNA were extracted. This CDR3 spans 13 amino acids. Germline CDR1 SGHRS, CDR2 YFSETQ. Trimming shortened V by 4 bases and J by 13 bases, and 18 bases separated the two germline ends. Combining a sample-barcoded 5' primer with a J-beta primer mix, a second PCR ran for 7 to 11 cycles. TCRdb used MiXCR to reprocess the 5' RACE reads, holding one entry per CDR3 protein. The sample holds hundreds of thousands of distinct CDR3 sequences; about 43% are singletons and the top ten take about 30%. Broader study findings: Higher diversity, along with more naive CD4+ cells, distinguished long-lived donors from aged donors.

With regard to this clonotype: Its matching antigen is unknown.

The chain links TRBV5-1 to TRBJ2-4, with D perhaps being TRBD1 or TRBD2 (5 bases each). The TCR comes from a man older than 75 in good health. Material for sequencing was blood. CDR3 bases: TGCGCCAGCAGCCTGGGACGGGCCAGTGAGCAGTACTTC. Its translation is CASSLGRASEQYF.